One TCR beta chain is described in this entry. This clonotype was observed at least ten times. No antigen is known for it. No much larger clone exists at a distance of one base, and base qualities are not known. The sample originates from a study of neurological immune-mediated disorders (dated by TCRdb to about 2019). In terms of the full investigation: Peripheral blood TCR-beta repertoires from patients with HTLV-I-associated myelopathy (HAM/TSP), patients with multiple sclerosis, and healthy controls were compared in the study using UMI-based sequencing. The approximately 100 TCR-beta libraries included longitudinal samples, technical triplicates and paired sorted CD4+ and CD8+ T-cell subsets alongside PBMC samples. Longitudinal HAM/TSP and healthy donors had 3 time-points each (about 3-45 month intervals). The cohort was made up of about 65 subjects, consisting of roughly 15 HAM/TSP patients, roughly 35 multiple sclerosis patients and 20 healthy controls.

Study-wide conclusions, independent of this receptor: TCR clonal expansion was highest in HAM/TSP patients and lowest in MS patients, with MS patients falling below even healthy controls. No identical CDR3 amino acid sequences were found to be shared among expanded clones across subjects, suggesting that TCR-beta repertoires were private in all groups.

Germline trimming amounts to 5 bases on V and 7 bases on J, with 18 as the count of junction bases outside the gene matches. Per the germline V gene, SGHTA is the CDR1 and FQGNSA is the CDR2. From the cysteine up to the phenylalanine, the CDR3 has a length of 18 residues. Only the CDR3 portion is preserved as DNA: 54 bases, with reading frame beginning at the first base. To synthesize cDNA, template-switch 5'RACE was performed with a primer carrying a 10-nucleotide random unique molecular identifier so that each TCR transcript was tagged. Each sequencing run produced over 160 million TCR-beta sequences covering 15-18 subjects. The RNeasy kit was used for extraction of total RNA. The KAPA Real-time Library Amplification kit was used to amplify TCR-beta VDJ regions with primers for the TCR constant region and the 5'RACE anchor. Sample indexes and Illumina adaptors were added in a first PCR, and a second PCR then increased library yield. After Ampure bead purification, the TCR product of roughly 650 bp was size-selected on a 2% E-gel SizeSelection system. Library quality was checked on a Bioanalyzer, concentration was measured with Qubit, and libraries were quantified with the Kapa Library Quantification kit before pooling. An Illumina HiSeq 2500 was used to sequence the libraries paired-end at 2 x 150 bp. To increase sequence diversity, about 23-32% phiX was spiked into each library pool. Under the source paper's analysis protocol: The UMI-based MiGEC pipeline processed quality-filtered reads and removed over 85% of raw TCR sequences during error correction. VDJ genes were aligned to IMGT germline references, and clonotypes were defined by unique CDR3 amino acid sequence plus V-J genes. VDJtools evaluated clonal expansion, Shannon diversity and CDR3 relatedness (CalcPairwiseDistances, ClusterSamples); CLCbio workbench built phylogenetic trees. A clone was classed as expanded if it had 8 or more unique UMIs, a cutoff based on coefficient-of-variation modelling across technical triplicates. TCRdb reanalyzed the raw reads on its own, using fastp at Q25 for trimming and MiXCR for clone calling, and kept in-frame beta chains. Every distinct CDR3 protein forms one entry, paired with its most common genes and DNA. For this entry, the V and J calls and clone size follow TCRdb and not the study's own pipeline. Counted in this sample were more than 95,000 distinct CDR3 sequences; 9.5% to 14% of them appeared once. Of the sample, around 3.1% is held by the ten largest clones.

This specimen's time point label, per the study, means: longitudinal time-point 3. For the unsorted PBMC libraries, 2 million PBMCs were stored in RNAlater at -80 degrees C until RNA extraction and were used to generate the libraries. Peripheral blood underwent Ficoll-Hypaque density gradient centrifugation to isolate PBMCs, which were then cryopreserved in liquid nitrogen. Material: PBMCs. This clonotype originated in a female donor with HTLV-1-associated myelopathy (HAM/TSP). Recombination joined TRBV7-2 with TRBJ2-1, with TRBD2 matching 9 junction bases. The CDR3 loop reads CASSTKAGGQRASNEQFF. The nucleotides read TGTGCCAGCAGCACAAAGGCGGGGGGGCAAAGAGCCTCTAATGAGCAGTTCTTC.